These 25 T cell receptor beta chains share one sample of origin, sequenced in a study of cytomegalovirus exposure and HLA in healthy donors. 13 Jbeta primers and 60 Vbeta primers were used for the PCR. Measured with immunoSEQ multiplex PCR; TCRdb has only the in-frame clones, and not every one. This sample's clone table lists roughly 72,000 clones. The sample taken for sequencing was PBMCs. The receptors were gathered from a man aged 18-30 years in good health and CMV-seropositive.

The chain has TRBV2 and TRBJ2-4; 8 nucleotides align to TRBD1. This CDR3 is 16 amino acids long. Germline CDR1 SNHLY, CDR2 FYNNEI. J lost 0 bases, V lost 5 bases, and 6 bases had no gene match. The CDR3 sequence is CASSSGTGLAKNIQYF. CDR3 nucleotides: TGTGCCAGCAGTTCCGGGACAGGACTAGCCAAAAACATTCAGTACTTC.

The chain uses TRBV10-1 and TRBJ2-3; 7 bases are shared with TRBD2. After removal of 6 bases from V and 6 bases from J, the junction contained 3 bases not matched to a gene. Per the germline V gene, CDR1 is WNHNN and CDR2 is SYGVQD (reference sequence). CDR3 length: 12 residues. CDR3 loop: CASSSGGDTQYF. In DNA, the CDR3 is TGCGCCAGCAGCTCCGGGGGGGATACGCAGTATTTT.

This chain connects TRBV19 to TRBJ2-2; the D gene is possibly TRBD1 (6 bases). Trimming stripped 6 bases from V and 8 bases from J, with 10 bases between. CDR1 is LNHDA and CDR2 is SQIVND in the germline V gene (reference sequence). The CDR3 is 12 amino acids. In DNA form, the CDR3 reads TGTGCCAGTAGACAGGGTTTAGGGGAGCTGTTTTTT. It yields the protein CASRQGLGELFF.

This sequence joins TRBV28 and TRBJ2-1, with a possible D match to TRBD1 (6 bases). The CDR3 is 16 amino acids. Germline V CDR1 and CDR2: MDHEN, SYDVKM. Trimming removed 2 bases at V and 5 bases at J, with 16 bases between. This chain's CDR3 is CASSLNRVSADNEQFF. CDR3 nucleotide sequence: TGTGCCAGCAGTTTAAACAGGGTATCCGCCGACAATGAGCAGTTCTTC. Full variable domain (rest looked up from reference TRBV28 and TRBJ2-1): DVKVTQSSRYLVKRTGEKVFLECVQDMDHENMFWYRQDPGLGLRLIYFSYDVKMKEKGDIPEGYSVSREKKERFSLILESASTNQTSMYLCASSLNRVSADNEQFFGPGTRLTVL.

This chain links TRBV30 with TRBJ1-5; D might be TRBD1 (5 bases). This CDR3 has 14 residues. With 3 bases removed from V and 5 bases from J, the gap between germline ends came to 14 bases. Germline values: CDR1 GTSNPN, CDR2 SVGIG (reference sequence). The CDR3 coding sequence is TGTGCCTGGAGCCAGGGAAGTTTGCATCAGCCCCAGCATTTT. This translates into CAWSQGSLHQPQHF.

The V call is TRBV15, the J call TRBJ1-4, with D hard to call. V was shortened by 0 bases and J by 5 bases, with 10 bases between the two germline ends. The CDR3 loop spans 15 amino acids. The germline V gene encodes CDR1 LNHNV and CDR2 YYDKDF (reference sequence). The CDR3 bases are TGTGCCACCAGCAGAGATCGGACTGTGAATGAAAAACTGTTTTTT. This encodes CATSRDRTVNEKLFF.

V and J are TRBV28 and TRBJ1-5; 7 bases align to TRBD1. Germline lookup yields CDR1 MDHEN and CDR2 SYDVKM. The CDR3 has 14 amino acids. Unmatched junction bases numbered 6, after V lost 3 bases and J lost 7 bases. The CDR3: CASSFRQGGQPQHF. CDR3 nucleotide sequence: TGTGCCAGCAGTTTTCGGCAGGGGGGCCAGCCCCAGCATTTT.

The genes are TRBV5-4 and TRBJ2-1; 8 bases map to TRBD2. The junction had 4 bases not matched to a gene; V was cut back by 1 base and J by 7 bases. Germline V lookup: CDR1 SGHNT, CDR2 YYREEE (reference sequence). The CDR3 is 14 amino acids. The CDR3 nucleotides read TGTGCCAGCAGCTTGTTTAGCGGGAAAAATGAGCAGTTCTTC. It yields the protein CASSLFSGKNEQFF.

In DNA, the CDR3 is TGTGCCAGCGCGCAGCGTGACCTCAATCAGCCCCAGCATTTT. It yields the protein CASAQRDLNQPQHF. The chain joins TRBV6-1 to TRBJ1-5; D remains unclear. The CDR3 contains 14 residues. Trimming took off 8 bases at V and 3 bases at J, with 14 bases between the two ends. Per the germline V gene, CDR1 is MNHNS and CDR2 is SASEGT.

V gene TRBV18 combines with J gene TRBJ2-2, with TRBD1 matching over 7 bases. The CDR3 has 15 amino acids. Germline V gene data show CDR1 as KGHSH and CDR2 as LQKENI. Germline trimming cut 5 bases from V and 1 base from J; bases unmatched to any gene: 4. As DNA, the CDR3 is TGTGCCAGCTCATACAGGGGTCAGAACACCGGGGAGCTGTTTTTT. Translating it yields CASSYRGQNTGELFF.

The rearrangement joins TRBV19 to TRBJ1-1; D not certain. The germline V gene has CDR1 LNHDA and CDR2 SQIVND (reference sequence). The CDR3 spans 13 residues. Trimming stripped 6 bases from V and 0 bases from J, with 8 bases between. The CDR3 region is CASSGMMNTEAFF. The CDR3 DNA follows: TGTGCCAGTAGCGGGATGATGAACACTGAAGCTTTCTTT.

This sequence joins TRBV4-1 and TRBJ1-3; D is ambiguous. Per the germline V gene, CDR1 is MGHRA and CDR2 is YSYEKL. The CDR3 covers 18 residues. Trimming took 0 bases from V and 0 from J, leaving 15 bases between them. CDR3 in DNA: TGCGCCAGCAGCCAAGAGGGTAAGGGAGCAAGCTCTGGAAACACCATATATTTT. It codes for CASSQEGKGASSGNTIYF.

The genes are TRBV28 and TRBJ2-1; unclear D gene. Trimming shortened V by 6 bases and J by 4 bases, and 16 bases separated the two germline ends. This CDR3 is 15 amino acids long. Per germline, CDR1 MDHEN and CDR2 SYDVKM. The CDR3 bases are TGTGCCAGCAGCCCAACTCGATCGCCTTACAATGAGCAGTTCTTC. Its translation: CASSPTRSPYNEQFF. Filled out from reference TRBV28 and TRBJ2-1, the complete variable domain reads DVKVTQSSRYLVKRTGEKVFLECVQDMDHENMFWYRQDPGLGLRLIYFSYDVKMKEKGDIPEGYSVSREKKERFSLILESASTNQTSMYLCASSPTRSPYNEQFFGPGTRLTVL.

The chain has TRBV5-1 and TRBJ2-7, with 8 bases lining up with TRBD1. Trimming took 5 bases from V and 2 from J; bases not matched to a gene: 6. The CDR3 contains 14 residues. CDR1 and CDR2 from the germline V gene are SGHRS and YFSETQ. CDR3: CASRPTGGTYEQYF. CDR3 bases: TGCGCCAGCAGGCCTACAGGGGGTACCTACGAGCAGTACTTC.

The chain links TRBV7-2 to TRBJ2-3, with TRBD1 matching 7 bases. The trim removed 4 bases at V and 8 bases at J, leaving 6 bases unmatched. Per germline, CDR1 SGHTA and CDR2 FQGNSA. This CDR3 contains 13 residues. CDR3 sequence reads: CASSSDRAATQYF. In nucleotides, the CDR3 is TGTGCCAGCAGCTCCGACAGGGCTGCTACGCAGTATTTT.

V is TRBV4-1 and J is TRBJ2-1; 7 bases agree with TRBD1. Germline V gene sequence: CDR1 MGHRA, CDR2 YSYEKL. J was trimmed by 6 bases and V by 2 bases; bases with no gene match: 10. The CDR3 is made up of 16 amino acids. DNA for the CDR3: TGCGCCAGCAGCCAAATACAGGGGTCACTACGCAATGAGCAGTTCTTC. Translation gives CASSQIQGSLRNEQFF.

CDR3 DNA: TGTGCCTGGACCTCGGGCAGGGGGCTTTTCTTT. It codes for CAWTSGRGLFF. The V gene is TRBV30, the J gene TRBJ1-1; 8 bases map to TRBD1. Germline CDR1 and CDR2: GTSNPN and SVGIG (reference sequence). The length of the CDR3 is 11 residues. After removal of 4 bases from V and 13 bases from J, the junction contained 8 bases not matched to a gene. The whole variable domain, remainder taken from reference TRBV30 and TRBJ1-1, is SQTIHQWPATLVQPVGSPLSLECTVEGTSNPNLYWYRQAAGRGLQLLFYSVGIGQISSEVPQNLSASRPQDRQFILSSKKLLLSDSGFYLCAWTSGRGLFFGQGTRLTVV.

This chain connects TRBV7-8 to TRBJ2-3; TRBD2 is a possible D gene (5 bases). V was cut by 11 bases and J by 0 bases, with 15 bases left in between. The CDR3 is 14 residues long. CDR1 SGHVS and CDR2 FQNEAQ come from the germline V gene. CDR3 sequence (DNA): TGTGCCTTAGGAGGTACCCCTAGCACAGATACGCAGTATTTT. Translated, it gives CALGGTPSTDTQYF.

The CDR3 nucleotides are TGTGCCAGCAGTTACCCCCAGGGGAGGGTTAGGGGGCCCCAGCATTTT. This encodes CASSYPQGRVRGPQHF. The rearrangement links TRBV6-6 to TRBJ1-5; TRBD1 might be the D (6 bases). V dropped 2 bases and J dropped 9 bases, with 20 bases sitting between them. The CDR3 totals 16 residues. Germline CDR1 is MNHNY and CDR2 is SVGAGI (reference sequence).

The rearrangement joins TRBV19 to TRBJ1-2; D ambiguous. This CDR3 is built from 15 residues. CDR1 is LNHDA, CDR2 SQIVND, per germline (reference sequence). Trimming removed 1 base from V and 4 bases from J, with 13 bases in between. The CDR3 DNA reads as TGTGCCAGTAGTATAGCTGCCCGAGCGGTCTATGGCTACACCTTC. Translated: CASSIAARAVYGYTF.

CDR3 in DNA: TGTGCCAGCAGCGGAACTCGACAGACAGATACGCAGTATTTT. Translating gives CASSGTRQTDTQYF. This rearrangement joins TRBV5-4 to TRBJ2-3; possibly TRBD1 for D (5 bases). CDR1 is SGHNT, CDR2 YYREEE, per germline (reference sequence). V was trimmed by 4 bases and J by 3 bases, leaving 12 bases between them. The CDR3 covers 14 residues.

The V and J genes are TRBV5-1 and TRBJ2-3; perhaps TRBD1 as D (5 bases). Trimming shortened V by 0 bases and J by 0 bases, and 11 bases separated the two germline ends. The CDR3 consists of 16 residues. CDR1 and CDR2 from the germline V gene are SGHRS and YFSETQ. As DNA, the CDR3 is TGCGCCAGCAGCTTGGAAGGGGTGCCTAGCACAGATACGCAGTATTTT. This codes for CASSLEGVPSTDTQYF. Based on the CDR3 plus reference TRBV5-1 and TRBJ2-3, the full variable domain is KAGVTQTPRYLIKTRGQQVTLSCSPISGHRSVSWYQQTPGQGLQFLFEYFSETQRNKGNFPGRFSGRQFSNSRSEMNVSTLELGDSALYLCASSLEGVPSTDTQYFGPGTRLTVL.

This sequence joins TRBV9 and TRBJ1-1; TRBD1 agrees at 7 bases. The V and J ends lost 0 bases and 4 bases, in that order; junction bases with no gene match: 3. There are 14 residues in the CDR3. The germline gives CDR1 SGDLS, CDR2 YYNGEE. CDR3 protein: CASSVGDSSTEAFF. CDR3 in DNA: TGTGCCAGCAGCGTAGGGGACAGCTCCACTGAAGCTTTCTTT.

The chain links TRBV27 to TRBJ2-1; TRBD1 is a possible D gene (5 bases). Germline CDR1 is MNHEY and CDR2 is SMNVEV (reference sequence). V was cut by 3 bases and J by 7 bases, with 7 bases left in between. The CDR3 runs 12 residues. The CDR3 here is CASSLGRNEQFF. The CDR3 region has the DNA TGTGCCAGCAGTTTGGGGCGAAATGAGCAGTTCTTC.

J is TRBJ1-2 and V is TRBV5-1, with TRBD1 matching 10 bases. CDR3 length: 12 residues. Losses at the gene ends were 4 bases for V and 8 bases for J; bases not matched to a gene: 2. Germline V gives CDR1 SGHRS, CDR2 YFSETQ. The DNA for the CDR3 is TGCGCCAGCAGCGCGGACAGGGGGGGCTACACCTTC. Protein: CASSADRGGYTF.